This T cell receptor (beta chain) was recorded in a study of vaccination and CD4 T cells after COVID-19. For the study at large: The post-vaccine samples came a median about 70 days after dose two (range 14 to 241). Overlapping SARS-CoV-2, HCoV-NL63, HCoV-OC43 and HCoV-229E spike peptides were used to stimulate cells. Study conclusions and caveats: Going from about 22 to 38, median SARS-CoV-2-reactive clonotypes did not rise significantly.

As for treatment: roughly nine-day PBMC culture with coronavirus spike peptide pools or control peptides (ViraFEST assay). It was on days 3 and 7 that half the medium was replaced with fresh IL-2 medium. This clonotype was seen only a few times. Its target is not known. CDR1 is LGHNA and CDR2 is YSLEER in the germline V gene. V was trimmed by 4 bases and J by 3 bases, leaving 12 bases between them. The CDR3 runs to 14 residues. Scientists ran DNA taken from cultured CD4+ T cells through the Oncomine TCR Beta short-read assay for sequencing. TCRdb processed the PCR reads anew with MiXCR; each CDR3 protein has one entry. The sample consists of approximately 12,000 distinct CDR3 sequences, 30% of them appearing once.

The chain couples TRBV4-3 to TRBJ1-1; the D is unclear. This clonotype was sampled from a human donor with COVID-19. Sequencing was performed on cultured CD4+ T cells from blood. In DNA form, the CDR3 reads TGCGCCAGCAGCCTTCAGTTCTTAGACACTGAAGCTTTCTTT. Translating it yields CASSLQFLDTEAFF.